Reported below is one TCR beta chain. Its antigen remains undetermined. One base away there is no much larger clone; base qualities are not given. Including cysteine and phenylalanine, the CDR3 has 17 amino acids. The DNA shown is the 51-base CDR3, in frame from base 1. V sheds 3 bases and J sheds 0 bases, leaving 12 bases between their ends. Taken from the germline V gene, the CDR1 and CDR2 loops are MNHNS and SASEGT. These data belong to a study of blood T cell repertoires in COVID-19 (dated by TCRdb to the early 2020s). With respect to the entire study: Samples covering the acute and convalescent phases of COVID-19 were provided by collaborators in the United States, Italy and Spain. The material from the prospective study consisted of cDNA or gDNA derived from T cells, B-cell-depleted T cells, or PBMCs. Subjects who had been exposed to COVID-19, were actively infected with it, or had recovered from it provided the deeply sampled blood TCRbeta repertoires that made up the dataset. The repertoires were released in a freely available public database meant as a resource for research on the immune response to SARS-CoV-2. The samples were drawn from the first 160 participants of the ongoing ImmuneRACE study and from some 1,300 subjects provided by 6 global collaborators. Sample metadata almost always included a de-identified subject ID, COVID-19 status, age in years and sex. Where HLA class I and class II types were available, the types were taken from metadata supplied by the sample provider, not from assay-based typing. Summary of the overall study and its limitations: Clinical and demographic metadata were provided uncurated, with the amount varying by source and participant.

The immunoSEQ Assay, a bias-controlled multiplex PCR, was used to amplify TCRbeta CDR3 regions from genomic DNA. Under the source paper's analysis protocol: Nucleated cell counts per sample were estimated from amplification of reference gene primers within the assay. To quantify the absolute abundance of each unique TCRbeta CDR3 rearrangement, sequence reads were collapsed and filtered. Productive Simpson clonality was computed per sample as the square root of Simpson's diversity index over productive rearrangements. In TCRdb, the immuneACCESS table is reduced to in-frame sequences with V and J assigned. These tables do not hold every clone; where another copy was compared, an unresolved V gene accounts for under half, and the others remain unexplained. The DNA gave D and trimming, while V, J and clone size come from that table. The sample table shows roughly 200,000 clones, and around 80% are seen once. In total, the top ten clones hold 27% of the sample.

Collaborating institutions collected whole blood in K2EDTA tubes following their own protocols. Collaborator samples were shipped for TCRbeta analysis as frozen whole blood, isolated PBMCs, or DNA extracted from either sample type. Sequenced material: peripheral blood. The sequence was collected from a middle-aged man with acute or convalescent COVID-19. The receptor chain draws on TRBV6-1 and TRBJ2-6, and the D gene may be TRBD1, 5 bases matching. The CDR3 in this case is CASSDQGSSSGANVLTF. The sequenced DNA is TGTGCCAGCAGTGATCAGGGAAGTAGCTCTGGGGCCAACGTCCTGACTTTC.